The following is a T cell receptor beta chain sequence with its context. What it binds is unknown. This CDR3 has 13 residues. The V and J ends lost 4 bases and 4 bases respectively, with 12 bases between them. The germline CDR1 and CDR2 sequences are SGHRS and YFSETQ. From blood CD8+ and CD4+ T cells, TCR beta sequences were generated. The data were taken from a study of CD8 T cells in Susac syndrome. Broader study findings: Within Susac syndrome CD4+ T cell repertoires, clonal expansion was not evident.

Random hexamers were used to reverse transcribe roughly 0.45 to 1 ug of RNA. TCR beta CDR3 was amplified by immunoSEQ multiplex PCR. This amplification extended across 54 Vbeta and 13 Jbeta segments. TCRdb passed the immunoSEQ multiplex PCR reads through MiXCR, listing each CDR3 protein once. The data show 150,000 to 200,000 distinct CDR3 sequences, 85% to 95% seen once. The sample was CD4+ T cells from PBMCs. This chain connects TRBV5-1 to TRBJ2-7; D is unclear. The receptor comes from a human donor with Susac syndrome. The CDR3 spells CASSPGQEYEQYF. The CDR3 DNA sequence: TGCGCCAGCAGCCCCGGTCAGGAGTACGAGCAGTACTTC.